The T cell receptor (beta chain) under discussion was sequenced for a study of blood T cell repertoires in COVID-19. Study-wide background: The United States, Italy and Spain supplied acute and convalescent COVID-19 samples. In each case, the material was cDNA or gDNA derived from T cells, B-cell-depleted T cells, or PBMCs.

Study processing details: Estimates of nucleated cell counts were drawn from the amplification of reference gene primers. Assay: immunoSEQ multiplex PCR; the TCRdb copy retains only in-frame clones and omits some. V, J and clone size were drawn from that table, and D and trimming were deduced from the DNA. Of approximately 350,000 clones in the sample, 86% are singletons; the top ten hold roughly 7.2%. The CDR3 sequence is 12 residues long. Germline loops: CDR1 MNHNY, CDR2 SVGAGI (reference sequence). V lost 2 bases, J lost 9 bases, and 5 bases lay in between. Sample: peripheral blood. The chain couples TRBV6-6 to TRBJ1-6; D may be TRBD1 (5 bases). The TCR comes from an older woman with COVID-19, enrolled during active disease. The CDR3 protein is CASSYRGSPLHF. The CDR3, as DNA: TGTGCCAGCAGTTACAGGGGTTCACCCCTCCACTTT.